This T cell receptor beta chain was profiled in a study of cytomegalovirus exposure and HLA in healthy donors. Notes on the study in general: No immune exposure information besides CMV serostatus was available.

Notes on this clone: Its antigen is unknown.

This PCR relied on a set of 60 Vbeta primers and 13 Jbeta primers. TCRdb's table, derived via immunoSEQ multiplex PCR, lists solely in-frame clones and lacks some. The table includes about 110,000 clones, roughly 80% detected once. As for the donors, each was a healthy bone marrow donor. Nominally healthy donors were sampled, though unrecorded immune exposures were likely. CDR1 is MNHEY, CDR2 SVGAGI, per germline. This CDR3 has 15 residues. The trim removed 6 bases at V and 10 bases at J, leaving 8 bases unmatched. The sequenced sample consisted of PBMCs. This sequence was found in a female donor in good health and CMV-seropositive. This chain connects TRBV6-5 to TRBJ2-4; 14 nucleotides agree with TRBD2. The CDR3 bases are TGTGCCAGCAGCAAGACTAGCGGGGGGGCTCGGATTCAGTACTTC. Translating gives CASSKTSGGARIQYF.